This passage covers 26 T cell receptor beta chains from one sample sequenced in a study of OX40 agonist ivuxolimab in advanced cancers. The table came from immunoSEQ multiplex PCR; TCRdb's copy has only in-frame clones and leaves some out. Of roughly 80,000 clones listed, roughly 83% are singletons. The sample consisted of CD4+ or CD8+ T cells sorted from blood, taken in a trial of the OX40 agonist ivuxolimab. Source of these receptors: an adult with an advanced solid tumor such as melanoma, head and neck, liver or kidney cancer.

The chain joins TRBV30 to TRBJ1-2, with TRBD1 identical over 8 bases. J was trimmed by 8 bases and V by 0 bases; bases with no gene match: 14. Germline CDR1 is GTSNPN and CDR2 is SVGIG (reference sequence). The CDR3 is 16 residues long. CDR3 protein: CAWSVTATGAPAGYTF. The CDR3 DNA follows: TGTGCCTGGAGTGTAACGGCGACAGGGGCCCCTGCGGGCTACACCTTC.

The chain links TRBV5-3 to TRBJ2-4; 8 nucleotides align to TRBD2. TRBV5-3 is flagged as an ORF with uncertain function. This CDR3 is built from 15 residues. V lost 2 bases and J lost 9; bases outside the gene matches: 10. Here the CDR3 reads CARSFSGLGVVIQYF. The CDR3 DNA sequence: TGTGCCAGAAGCTTCTCGGGACTAGGTGTTGTCATTCAGTACTTC.

J is TRBJ2-5 and V is TRBV5-1; 8 bases are a match to TRBD1. The V segment lost 4 bases and the J segment 4 bases; nucleotides outside the gene matches: 9. This CDR3 contains 15 residues. Germline values: CDR1 SGHRS, CDR2 YFSETQ. The CDR3 reads CASSLWTGLGETQYF. In nucleotides, the CDR3 is TGCGCCAGCAGCCTCTGGACAGGGCTGGGAGAGACCCAGTACTTC.

This clone occurred a few times. One end of the junction fails to match germline, which may point to a read error. The chain uses TRBV28 and TRBJ1-1; D perhaps matches TRBD1 (6 bases). Germline V gives CDR1 MDHEN, CDR2 SYDVKM. CDR3 size: 14 residues. CDR3 nucleotide sequence: TGTGCCAGCAGTCCTGGGACCGGGGGCCCTGAGGCTTTCTTT. This encodes CASSPGTGGPEAFF.

The V and J genes are TRBV4-3 and TRBJ1-1; D call uncertain. This CDR3 comprises 14 residues. Germline values: CDR1 LGHNA, CDR2 YSLEER. V lost 4 bases and J 1 base, leaving 10 bases between the germline ends. The CDR3 reads CASSPGPQNTEAFF. CDR3 DNA sequence: TGCGCCAGCAGCCCCGGACCGCAGAACACTGAAGCTTTCTTT.

The genes are TRBV2 and TRBJ1-5; TRBD1 agrees at 9 bases. V lost 3 bases to trimming and J lost 7 bases; unmatched junction nucleotides: 4. Germline values: CDR1 SNHLY, CDR2 FYNNEI. The CDR3 totals 14 residues. The CDR3 protein is CASSELDRGQPQHF. DNA of the CDR3: TGTGCCAGCAGTGAGTTAGACAGGGGGCAGCCCCAGCATTTT.

This sequence joins TRBV27 and TRBJ2-3; possible D gene TRBD2, 5 bases. Germline CDR1 and CDR2: MNHEY and SMNVEV (reference sequence). V shed 5 bases and J shed 2 bases, with 11 bases lying between them. The CDR3 has 14 amino acids. CDR3 bases: TGTGCCAGCAGTCCCTCCGGGAACACAGATACGCAGTATTTT. It encodes CASSPSGNTDTQYF.

V and J are TRBV11-2 and TRBJ2-3; D may be TRBD2 (5 bases). V was pared by 0 bases and J by 4 bases, with 11 bases between. In germline, CDR1 is SGHAT, CDR2 FQNNGV. This CDR3 spans 15 amino acids. The CDR3 nucleotides read TGTGCCAGCAGCTTAGATAACCTAGCTGCAGATACGCAGTATTTT. It codes for CASSLDNLAADTQYF.

The rearrangement joins TRBV19 to TRBJ1-2; tentatively, D is TRBD1 (5 bases). This CDR3 contains 17 residues. Germline V gene sequence: CDR1 LNHDA, CDR2 SQIVND (reference sequence). Trimming removed 6 bases at V and 5 bases at J, with 25 bases between. The CDR3 here is CASRKDQGVGRGYGYTF. The CDR3 coding sequence is TGTGCCAGTAGGAAGGATCAGGGAGTAGGACGGGGATATGGCTACACCTTC.

The rearrangement joins TRBV4-1 to TRBJ2-7; 8 bases are a match to TRBD1. CDR1 and CDR2 (germline): MGHRA, YSYEKL. Losses at the gene ends were 0 bases for V and 3 bases for J; bases not matched to a gene: 7. This CDR3 contains 16 residues. The CDR3, as DNA: TGCGCCAGCAGCCAAGATTCAGGGGGCTTAGGCTACGAGCAGTACTTC. Its protein product is CASSQDSGGLGYEQYF.

The gene calls are TRBV5-1 and TRBJ2-5; the match to TRBD2 covers 9 bases. This CDR3 is 15 amino acids long. After removal of 3 bases from V and 2 bases from J, the junction contained 5 bases not matched to a gene. CDR1 and CDR2 (germline): SGHRS, YFSETQ. The CDR3 is CASSYSGGRQETQYF. The CDR3 DNA sequence: TGCGCCAGCAGCTATAGCGGGGGCCGACAAGAGACCCAGTACTTC.

The V and J genes are TRBV5-1 and TRBJ1-2, with 8 bases matching TRBD1. Trimming at V came to 2 bases and at J to 2 bases, leaving 14 bases not matched to a gene. This CDR3 is built from 18 residues. Germline V gene data show CDR1 as SGHRS and CDR2 as YFSETQ. This CDR3 reads CASSLDPRRQGNNYGYTF. The CDR3 region has the DNA TGCGCCAGCAGCTTAGACCCACGGAGACAGGGGAACAACTATGGCTACACCTTC. Together with reference TRBV5-1 and TRBJ1-2, the CDR3 gives the full variable domain: KAGVTQTPRYLIKTRGQQVTLSCSPISGHRSVSWYQQTPGQGLQFLFEYFSETQRNKGNFPGRFSGRQFSNSRSEMNVSTLELGDSALYLCASSLDPRRQGNNYGYTFGSGTRLTVV.

V is TRBV5-1 and J is TRBJ2-3; 12 positions match TRBD2. V was clipped by 0 bases and J by 1 base; unmatched bases: 3. This CDR3 is built from 17 residues. In germline, CDR1 is SGHRS, CDR2 YFSETQ. The CDR3 protein is CASSLGRLAGGTDTQYF. CDR3 nucleotide sequence: TGCGCCAGCAGCTTGGGCCGACTAGCGGGGGGCACAGATACGCAGTATTTT.

This clone is a singleton in its sample. V and J are TRBV2 and TRBJ2-5; D possibly corresponds to TRBD1 (6 bases). Trimming shortened V by 6 bases and J by 3 bases, and 14 bases separated the two germline ends. Germline CDR1 is SNHLY and CDR2 is FYNNEI. The CDR3 consists of 14 residues. CDR3 sequence reads: CASRTGFAEETQYF. The CDR3 region has the DNA TGTGCCAGCAGAACAGGGTTTGCCGAAGAGACCCAGTACTTC.

This clone was seen a single time. This sequence joins TRBV5-1 and TRBJ1-1; 7 nucleotides match TRBD1. The germline gives CDR1 SGHRS, CDR2 YFSETQ. The CDR3 sequence is 14 residues long. V lost 2 bases to trimming and J lost 5 bases; unmatched junction nucleotides: 6. The CDR3 region is CASSLDREGTEAFF. The CDR3 nucleotides read TGCGCCAGCAGCTTAGACAGGGAGGGGACTGAAGCTTTCTTT.

The rearrangement uses TRBV7-9 and TRBJ1-5; D call uncertain. The CDR3 is 14 amino acids. CDR1 and CDR2 from the germline V gene are SEHNR and FQNEAQ (reference sequence). V gave up 7 bases and J gave up 7 bases, with 17 bases separating them. Written as DNA, the CDR3 is TGTGCCAGCACCCCTTCGGAGGGCGGGCAGCCCCAGCATTTT. The encoded protein is CASTPSEGGQPQHF. Full variable domain (missing parts from reference TRBV7-9 and TRBJ1-5): DTGVSQNPRHKITKRGQNVTFRCDPISEHNRLYWYRQTLGQGPEFLTYFQNEAQLEKSRLLSDRFSAERPKGSFSTLEIQRTEQGDSAMYLCASTPSEGGQPQHFGDGTRLSIL.

The chain links TRBV29-1 to TRBJ1-1, with 7 bases that match TRBD1. The CDR3 extends over 13 amino acids. Per germline, CDR1 SQVTM and CDR2 ANQGSEA. V shed 7 bases, J shed 2 bases, and the junction held 7 bases outside the gene matches. CDR3 in amino acids: CSANYRGNTEAFF. CDR3 in DNA: TGCAGCGCCAACTACAGGGGAAACACTGAAGCTTTCTTT.

The chain uses TRBV2 and TRBJ1-6; tentative D call: TRBD1 (5 bases). The germline CDR1 and CDR2 sequences are SNHLY and FYNNEI. Deletions cut 6 bases from V and 7 bases from J, with 13 bases between. CDR3 length: 14 amino acids. The CDR3 DNA reads as TGTGCCAGCAGCCTGGGACGGGAAAATTCACCCCTCCACTTT. Its protein product is CASSLGRENSPLHF.

The chain is built from TRBV11-2 and TRBJ1-2, with 10 bases that match TRBD1. The V segment lost 1 base and the J segment 5 bases; nucleotides outside the gene matches: 4. The CDR3 totals 15 residues. The germline gives CDR1 SGHAT, CDR2 FQNNGV. CDR3: CASSLAQGQGYGYTF. CDR3 DNA: TGTGCCAGCAGCTTAGCCCAGGGACAGGGGTATGGCTACACCTTC.

This sequence joins TRBV10-3 and TRBJ2-1; 8 nucleotides line up with TRBD1. The CDR3 is made up of 15 amino acids. The V and J ends lost 5 bases and 6 bases, in that order; junction bases with no gene match: 9. CDR1 is ENHRY and CDR2 is SYGVKD in the germline V gene. CDR3 sequence reads: CAISKTGGTFNEQFF. The CDR3 DNA reads as TGTGCCATCAGTAAAACAGGGGGTACCTTCAATGAGCAGTTCTTC.

This clone was found once. J is TRBJ2-3 and V is TRBV19; D is perhaps TRBD2 (5 bases). V was clipped by 3 bases and J by 0 bases, with 7 bases between them. CDR1 is LNHDA and CDR2 is SQIVND in the germline V gene (reference sequence). The CDR3 length is 14 residues. The CDR3 nucleotides read TGTGCCAGTAGTATTGGAGGTAGCACAGATACGCAGTATTTT. This gives the protein CASSIGGSTDTQYF.

This chain links TRBV4-2 with TRBJ2-7; no clear D gene. The germline V and J ends were trimmed by 0 bases and 0 bases, with 9 bases remaining between them. The length of the CDR3 is 15 residues. CDR1 is LGHNA and CDR2 is YNFKEQ in the germline V gene. The CDR3 bases are TGTGCCAGCAGCCAAGATCGTACGCTCTCCTACGAGCAGTACTTC. Translating it yields CASSQDRTLSYEQYF.

This clone showed up just once. V gene TRBV7-2 combines with J gene TRBJ1-4; possibly TRBD1 for D (6 bases). From germline, CDR1 is SGHTA and CDR2 FQGNSA. V lost 5 bases and J 6 bases, leaving 16 bases between the germline ends. The CDR3 contains 15 residues. The CDR3 sequence: CASSTGTPEYEKLFF. The CDR3 nucleotides read TGTGCCAGCAGCACCGGGACACCCGAATATGAAAAACTGTTTTTT. Variable domain in full (rest from reference TRBV7-2 and TRBJ1-4): GAGVSQSPSNKVTEKGKDVELRCDPISGHTALYWYRQSLGQGLEFLIYFQGNSAPDKSGLPSDRFSAERTGGSVSTLTIQRTQQEDSAVYLCASSTGTPEYEKLFFGSGTQLSVL.

This clone was observed a single time. The chain couples TRBV29-1 to TRBJ2-2; D may be TRBD2 (6 bases). V dropped 1 base and J dropped 4 bases, with 10 bases sitting between them. The V gene's germline CDR1 is SQVTM and CDR2 ANQGSEA. The CDR3 contains 14 residues. CDR3 in DNA: TGCAGCGTTGAAGGGACTAAGGGCACCGGGGAGCTGTTTTTT. Its translation is CSVEGTKGTGELFF.

This clone has just a few counts. The chain uses TRBV5-4 and TRBJ1-2, with D maybe TRBD1 (6 bases). Germline V CDR1 and CDR2: SGHNT, YYREEE (reference sequence). The CDR3 is 14 amino acids. Trimming removed 2 bases from V and 6 bases from J, with 14 bases in between. Here the CDR3 reads CASSLQLGGDGYTF. In DNA, the CDR3 is TGTGCCAGCAGCTTACAACTAGGGGGAGATGGCTACACCTTC.

CDR3 DNA: TGTGCCACCAGCAGAGATTTGGCGGGAACTGAAGCTTTCTTT. It codes for CATSRDLAGTEAFF. The rearrangement links TRBV15 to TRBJ1-1, with D unclear. Looked up from germline, CDR1 is LNHNV and CDR2 is YYDKDF (reference sequence). This CDR3 has 14 residues. The ends were cut back, 0 bases at V and 5 bases at J, with 10 bases in the middle.